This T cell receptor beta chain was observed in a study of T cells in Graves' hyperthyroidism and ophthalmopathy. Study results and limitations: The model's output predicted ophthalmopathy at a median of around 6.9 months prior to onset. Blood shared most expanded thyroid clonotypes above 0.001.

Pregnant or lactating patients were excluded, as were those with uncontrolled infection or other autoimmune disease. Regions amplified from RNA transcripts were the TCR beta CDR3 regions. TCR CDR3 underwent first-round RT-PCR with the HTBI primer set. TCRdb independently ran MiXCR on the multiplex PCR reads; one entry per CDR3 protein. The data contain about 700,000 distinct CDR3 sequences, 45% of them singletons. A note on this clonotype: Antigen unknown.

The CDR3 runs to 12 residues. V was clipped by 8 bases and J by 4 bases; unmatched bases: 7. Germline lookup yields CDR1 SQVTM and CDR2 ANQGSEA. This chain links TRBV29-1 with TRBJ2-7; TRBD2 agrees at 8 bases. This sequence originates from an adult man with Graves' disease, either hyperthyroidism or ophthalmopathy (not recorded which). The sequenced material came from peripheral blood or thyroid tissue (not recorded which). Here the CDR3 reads CSQGVAGYEQYF. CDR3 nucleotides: TGCAGCCAAGGAGTAGCGGGATACGAGCAGTACTTC.